The 10 T cell receptor beta chains reported below all come from one sample, sequenced in a study of regulatory T cells in long-lasting Graves disease. For TCR beta, libraries came from iRepertoire HTBI primers and Arm-PCR of CDR3 regions. TCRdb re-called the multiplex PCR reads with MiXCR, one entry per CDR3 protein. Of 400,000 to 650,000 distinct CDR3 sequences in the sample, about 16% were seen once. Noted time point: newly diagnosed GD, antithyroid drugs for less than 3 months. From RNA extracted from PBMCs, the TCR library was made. A further study also used this sample, focusing on T cells in Graves' hyperthyroidism and ophthalmopathy.

The sample here was peripheral blood mononuclear cells (PBMCs), taken at new diagnosis, from a patient treated with antithyroid drugs. These receptors all stem from a woman aged 40-65 years with Graves disease.

This clonotype was seen repeatedly, ten times or more. This rearrangement joins TRBV28 to TRBJ1-6, with 10 bases lining up with TRBD1. Germline V gene sequence: CDR1 MDHEN, CDR2 SYDVKM. V lost 10 bases and J lost 10; bases outside the gene matches: 10. The CDR3 runs to 14 residues. As DNA, the CDR3 is TGTGCCACCCGACCGGGACAGGGGTACTCACCCCTCCACTTT. Its protein is CATRPGQGYSPLHF.

This clonotype was counted many times. The chain couples TRBV2 to TRBJ2-3; TRBD2 matches at 7 bases. J lost 6 bases, V lost 9 bases, and 12 bases had no gene match. Per the germline V gene, CDR1 is SNHLY and CDR2 is FYNNEI. This CDR3 has 14 residues. CDR3 region: CARGGIGESDTQYF. In DNA form, the CDR3 reads TGTGCCAGGGGGGGGATTGGGGAGTCGGATACGCAGTATTTT.

Remarks on this clonotype: This may stem from a read error, because a much larger clone lies one nucleotide away. CDR3 amino acids: CASSLDQANTGELLF. CDR3 DNA: TGTGCCAGCAGTCTCGACCAAGCAAACACCGGGGAGCTGCTTTTT. The J gene is TRBJ2-2, the V gene TRBV12-3 or TRBV12-4, with D perhaps TRBD2 (5 bases). The CDR3 covers 15 residues.

As regards this clonotype: In this CDR3 the conserved last residue, phenylalanine or tryptophan, is missing, so a read error is likely. Written as DNA, the CDR3 is TGTGCCAGCTCGTCCGGGACGTTCACAGATACGCAGTATTCT. This encodes CASSSGTFTDTQYS. The rearrangement links TRBV3-1 to TRBJ2-3; D may be TRBD1 or TRBD2 (5 bases each). This CDR3 contains 14 residues. Germline CDR1 is LGHDT and CDR2 is YNNKEL (reference sequence). V dropped 8 bases and J dropped 2 bases, with 14 bases sitting between them.

The chain employs TRBV20-1 and TRBJ2-3; D uncertain. Germline V gene lookup returns CDR1 DFQATT and CDR2 SNEGSKA (reference sequence). CDR3 size: 12 residues. This CDR3 reads CSSFAYTDTQYF. CDR3 DNA: TGCTCTAGTTTTGCGTACACAGATACGCAGTATTTT.

The CDR3 reads CASSGQMDREFRHTDTQYF. The CDR3 DNA sequence: TGTGCCAGCAGCGGACAAATGGACAGGGAGTTTAGACACACAGATACGCAGTATTTT. The genes are TRBV7-9 and TRBJ2-3; 8 bases match TRBD1. The V gene end was trimmed by 5 bases and the J gene end by 2 bases; junction bases not matched to a gene: 18. CDR3 size: 19 residues. Germline V lookup: CDR1 SEHNR, CDR2 FQNEAQ (reference sequence).

The gene calls are TRBV7-2 and TRBJ2-6; 7 positions agree with TRBD2. Germline V gene lookup returns CDR1 SGHTA and CDR2 FQGNSA. The CDR3 loop spans 12 amino acids. After removal of 2 bases from V and 13 bases from J, the junction contained 2 bases not matched to a gene. The CDR3 reads CASSLSGGVLTF. As DNA, the CDR3 is TGTGCCAGCAGCTTATCCGGGGGGGTCCTGACTTTC.

The genes are TRBV11-1 and TRBJ2-1; 15 bases align to TRBD2. CDR1 and CDR2 (germline): SGHAT, FQDESV (reference sequence). V lost 1 base and J lost 2; bases outside the gene matches: 12. The CDR3 sequence is 21 residues long. The CDR3 loop reads CASSLEPGLAGGPGAYNEQFF. The CDR3 bases are TGTGCCAGCAGCTTAGAACCGGGACTAGCGGGGGGACCCGGGGCCTACAATGAGCAGTTCTTC. The whole variable domain, remainder taken from reference TRBV11-1 and TRBJ2-1, is EAEVAQSPRYKITEKSQAVAFWCDPISGHATLYWYRQILGQGPELLVQFQDESVVDDSQLPKDRFSAERLKGVDSTLKIQPAELGDSAMYLCASSLEPGLAGGPGAYNEQFFGPGTRLTVL.

This clonotype has a count of ten or more. V and J are TRBV3-1 and TRBJ2-7; D is perhaps TRBD1 (6 bases). CDR3 length: 17 amino acids. Germline V gene data show CDR1 as LGHDT and CDR2 as YNNKEL (reference sequence). V was clipped by 0 bases and J by 3 bases, with 18 bases between them. The DNA for the CDR3 is TGTGCCAGCAGCCAAGATCACCCCGCAGGGGTGGACTACGAGCAGTACTTC. This gives the protein CASSQDHPAGVDYEQYF.

This clonotype was recorded at least ten times. The chain has TRBV7-9 and TRBJ2-2, with D perhaps matching TRBD2 (5 bases). CDR1 and CDR2 (germline): SEHNR, FQNEAQ (reference sequence). The CDR3 loop spans 15 amino acids. V was trimmed by 5 bases and J by 5 bases, leaving 15 bases between them. DNA of the CDR3: TGTGCCAGCAGCCCCCCGTCGGGGTTGACCGGGGAGCTGTTTTTT. Translating it yields CASSPPSGLTGELFF.